The present T cell receptor (beta chain) was sequenced within a study of control samples from healthy donors and cancer patients. The protocol was immunoSEQ multiplex PCR, while the TCRdb copy is restricted to in-frame clones and leaves out a portion. The sample carries 130,000 or so clones, roughly nine tenths recorded once. Germline V gene data show CDR1 as ENHRY and CDR2 as SYGVKD. This CDR3 comprises 15 residues. Trimming took 2 bases from V and 10 from J; bases not matched to a gene: 12. The chain employs TRBV10-3 and TRBJ2-7; 9 bases align to TRBD1. Sequenced: blood. This receptor was taken from a man aged 18 to 30 in good health. CDR3: CAISEGGTGLGGQYF. Written as DNA, the CDR3 is TGTGCCATCAGTGAGGGCGGGACAGGGTTAGGAGGTCAGTACTTC.